This TCR beta chain is drawn from a study of CD4 T cells in relation to SARS-CoV-2 and coronaviruses. Study information: After roughly ten days of antigen culture, PBMC TCR beta CDR3s were sequenced.

In germline, CDR1 is SGHKS, CDR2 YYEKEE (reference sequence). The CDR3 has 15 residues. V was trimmed by 1 base and J by 3 bases, leaving 13 bases between them. As regards this clone: Its antigen remains unknown.

CD4+ T cells from unexposed donors were obtained before the COVID-19 pandemic (2011-2018). The cells were cultured for approximately ten days before CD4+ T cells were isolated. Some clones are missing from TCRdb's copy, which holds only in-frame ones; the method was immunoSEQ multiplex PCR. The sample holds some 16,000 clones; around four fifths are singletons and the top ten take more than 40%. The sample comprised CD4+ T cells from PBMCs, cultured in vitro. This clonotype was obtained from a human donor in good health. The genes are TRBV5-5 and TRBJ1-1; no firm D call. CDR3 amino acids: CASSLRGLSDTEAFF. CDR3 nucleotides: TGTGCCAGCAGCTTGCGAGGGCTGTCGGACACTGAAGCTTTCTTT.